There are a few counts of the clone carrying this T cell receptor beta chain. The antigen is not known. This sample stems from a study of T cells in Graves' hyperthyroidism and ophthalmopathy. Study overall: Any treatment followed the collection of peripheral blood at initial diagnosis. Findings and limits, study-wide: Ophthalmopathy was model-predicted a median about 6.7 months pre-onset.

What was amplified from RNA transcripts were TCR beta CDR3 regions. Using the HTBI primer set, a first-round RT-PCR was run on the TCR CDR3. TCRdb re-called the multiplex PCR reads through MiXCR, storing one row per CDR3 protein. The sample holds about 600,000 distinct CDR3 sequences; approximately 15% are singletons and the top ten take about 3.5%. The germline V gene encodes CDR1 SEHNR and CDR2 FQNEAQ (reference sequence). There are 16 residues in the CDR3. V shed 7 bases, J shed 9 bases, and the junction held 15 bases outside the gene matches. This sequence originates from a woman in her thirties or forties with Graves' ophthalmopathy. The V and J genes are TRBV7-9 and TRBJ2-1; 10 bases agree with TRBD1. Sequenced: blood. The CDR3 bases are TGTGCCAGCATACCGGGACAGGGGTTTCGAATTCGTGAGCAGTTCTTC. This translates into CASIPGQGFRIREQFF.